This TCR beta chain originates from a study of blood T cell repertoires in COVID-19 (TCRdb year 2020). About the full investigation: Samples from collaborators originated in the United States, Italy and Spain and spanned both the acute and convalescent phases of COVID-19. The material from the prospective study consisted of cDNA or gDNA derived from T cells, B-cell-depleted T cells, or PBMCs. The dataset comprised deeply sampled blood TCRbeta repertoires from subjects exposed to, actively infected with, or recovered from COVID-19. The repertoires were released in a freely available public database intended as a resource for research on the immune response to SARS-CoV-2. The samples were drawn from two sources: the first 160 participants of the ongoing ImmuneRACE study, and fewer than 1,500 subjects contributed by 6 global collaborators. The sample metadata nearly always contained a de-identified subject ID, COVID-19 status, age in years and sex. HLA class I and class II types, where available, came from metadata supplied by the sample provider rather than from assay-based typing.

This clone has a single count. Which antigen it targets is not known. It has no much larger one-base neighbor in the sample; base qualities were not kept. The CDR3 runs 15 amino acids, cysteine and phenylalanine included. Just the 45-base CDR3 DNA is kept, in frame starting at base 1. CDR1 and CDR2 are read off the germline V gene (reference sequence) as SGHNT and YYREEE. V loses 3 bases, J loses 3 bases, and the germline ends lie 13 bases apart. The collaborating institutions used their own protocols to collect whole blood in K2EDTA tubes. Collaborator samples were shipped for TCRbeta analysis as frozen whole blood, isolated PBMCs, or DNA extracted from either sample type. TCRbeta CDR3 regions were amplified from genomic DNA using the immunoSEQ Assay, a bias-controlled multiplex PCR. The original methods were these. The number of nucleated cells in each sample was estimated from the amplification of reference gene primers within the assay. Sequence reads were collapsed and filtered to measure the absolute abundance of every unique TCRbeta CDR3 rearrangement. For each sample, productive Simpson clonality was calculated by taking the square root of Simpson's diversity index across productive rearrangements. Drawn from immuneACCESS, this table holds only the in-frame rearrangements with V and J called that TCRdb kept. Clones are partly lost; checked studies trace under half to an unresolved V gene and leave the rest unexplained. The V and J calls and clone size are taken from that table; D and trimming were inferred from the DNA. Here the sample has approximately 74,000 clones; 70% to 90% occur a single time. The top ten clonotypes cover less than 1.5% of the sample.

Broader findings and caveats from the paper: The quantity of clinical and demographic metadata differed by source and by participant and was supplied without curation.

This sequence originates from a woman aged 55-69 years with acute or convalescent COVID-19. The chain links TRBV5-4 with TRBJ1-5; the best D guess is TRBD1, with 6 bases matching. Sequencing was done on a sample of peripheral blood. The bases are TGTGCCAGCAGCTCTGGTCCAGGGGTCAATCAGCCCCAGCATTTT. It specifies CASSSGPGVNQPQHF.